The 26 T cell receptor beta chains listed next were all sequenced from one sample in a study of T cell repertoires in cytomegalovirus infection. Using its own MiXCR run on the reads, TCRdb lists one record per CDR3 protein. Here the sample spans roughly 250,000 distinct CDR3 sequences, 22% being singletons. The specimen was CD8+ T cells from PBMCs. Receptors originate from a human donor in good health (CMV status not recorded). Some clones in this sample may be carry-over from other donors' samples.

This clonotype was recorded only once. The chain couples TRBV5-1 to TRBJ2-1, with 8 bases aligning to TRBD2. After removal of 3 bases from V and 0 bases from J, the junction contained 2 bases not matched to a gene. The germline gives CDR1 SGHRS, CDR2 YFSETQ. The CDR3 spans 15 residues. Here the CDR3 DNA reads TGCGCCAGCAGCTCCCGGGAGGGCTCCTACAATGAGCAGTTCTTC. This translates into CASSSREGSYNEQFF.

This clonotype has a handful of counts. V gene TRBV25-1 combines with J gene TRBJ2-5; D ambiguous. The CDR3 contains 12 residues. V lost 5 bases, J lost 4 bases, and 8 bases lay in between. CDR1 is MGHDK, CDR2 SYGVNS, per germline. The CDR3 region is CASSPPSETQYF. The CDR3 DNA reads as TGTGCCAGCAGTCCTCCTTCAGAGACCCAGTACTTC.

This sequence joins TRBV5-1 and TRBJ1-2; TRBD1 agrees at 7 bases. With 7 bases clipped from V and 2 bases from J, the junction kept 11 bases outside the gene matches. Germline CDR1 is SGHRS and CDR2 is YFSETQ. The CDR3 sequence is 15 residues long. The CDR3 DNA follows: TGCGCCAGCCGGGACAGCGATCCCCAAAACTATGGCTACACCTTC. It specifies CASRDSDPQNYGYTF. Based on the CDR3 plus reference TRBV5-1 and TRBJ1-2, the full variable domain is KAGVTQTPRYLIKTRGQQVTLSCSPISGHRSVSWYQQTPGQGLQFLFEYFSETQRNKGNFPGRFSGRQFSNSRSEMNVSTLELGDSALYLCASRDSDPQNYGYTFGSGTRLTVV.

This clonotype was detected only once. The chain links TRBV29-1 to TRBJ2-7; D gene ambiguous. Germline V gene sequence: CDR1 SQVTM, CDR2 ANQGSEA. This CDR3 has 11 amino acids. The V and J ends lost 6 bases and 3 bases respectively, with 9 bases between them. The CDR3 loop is CSVRWHYEQYF. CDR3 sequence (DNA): TGCAGCGTCCGCTGGCACTACGAGCAGTACTTC.

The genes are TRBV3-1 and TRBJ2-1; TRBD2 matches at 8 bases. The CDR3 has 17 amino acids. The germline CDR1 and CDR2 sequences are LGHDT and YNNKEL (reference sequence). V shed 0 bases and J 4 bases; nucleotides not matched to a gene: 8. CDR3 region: CASSQDLLRGAYNEQFF. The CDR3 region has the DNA TGTGCCAGCAGCCAAGATCTGTTGCGGGGGGCTTACAATGAGCAGTTCTTC.

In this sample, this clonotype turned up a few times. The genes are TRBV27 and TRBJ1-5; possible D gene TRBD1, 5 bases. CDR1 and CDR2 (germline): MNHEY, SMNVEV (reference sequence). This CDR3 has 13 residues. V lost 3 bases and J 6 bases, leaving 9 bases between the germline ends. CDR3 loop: CASSLGVGQPQHF. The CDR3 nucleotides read TGTGCCAGCAGTTTGGGGGTGGGTCAGCCCCAGCATTTT.

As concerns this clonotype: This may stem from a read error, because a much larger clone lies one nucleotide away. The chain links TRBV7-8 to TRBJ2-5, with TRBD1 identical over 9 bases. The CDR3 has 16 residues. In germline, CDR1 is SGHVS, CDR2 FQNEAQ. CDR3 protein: CASSLQQGALGETEYF. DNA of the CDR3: TGTGCCAGCAGCTTACAACAGGGGGCGCTCGGAGAGACCGAGTACTTC.

The CDR3 region has the DNA TGTGCCAGCAGCCAAGAGGCAGTAGCGGGGTCGCAGACCCAGTACTTC. Protein product: CASSQEAVAGSQTQYF. This chain uses TRBV3-1 with TRBJ2-5; 8 nucleotides align to TRBD2. The CDR3 runs 16 residues. V was pared by 0 bases and J by 6 bases, with 9 bases of the junction left unmatched. CDR1 and CDR2 (germline): LGHDT, YNNKEL (reference sequence).

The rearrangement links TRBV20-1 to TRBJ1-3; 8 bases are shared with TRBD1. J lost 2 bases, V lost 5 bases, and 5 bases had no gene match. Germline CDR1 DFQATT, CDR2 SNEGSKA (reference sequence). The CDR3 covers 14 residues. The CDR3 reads CSAAWDRTGNTIYF. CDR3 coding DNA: TGCAGTGCTGCCTGGGACAGGACTGGAAACACCATATATTTT.

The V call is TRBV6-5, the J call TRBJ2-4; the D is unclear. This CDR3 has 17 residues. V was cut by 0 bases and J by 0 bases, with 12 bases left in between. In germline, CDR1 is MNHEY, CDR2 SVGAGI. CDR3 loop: CASSYSRALLAKNIQYF. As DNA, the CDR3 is TGTGCCAGCAGTTACTCAAGGGCCCTCCTAGCCAAAAACATTCAGTACTTC.

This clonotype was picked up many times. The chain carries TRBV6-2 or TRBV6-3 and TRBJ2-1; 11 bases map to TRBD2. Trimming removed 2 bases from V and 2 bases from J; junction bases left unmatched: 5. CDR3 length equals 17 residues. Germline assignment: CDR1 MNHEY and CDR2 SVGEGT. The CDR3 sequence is CASSYETSGVPYNEQFF. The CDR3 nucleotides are TGTGCCAGCAGTTACGAGACTAGCGGGGTACCCTACAATGAGCAGTTCTTC.

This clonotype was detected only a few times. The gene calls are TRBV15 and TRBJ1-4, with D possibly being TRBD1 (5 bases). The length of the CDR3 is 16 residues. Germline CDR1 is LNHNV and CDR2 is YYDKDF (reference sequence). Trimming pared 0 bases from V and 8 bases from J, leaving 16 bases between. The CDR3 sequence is CATSRDGTPEGEKLFF. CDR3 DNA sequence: TGTGCCACCAGCAGAGACGGGACTCCCGAGGGGGAAAAACTGTTTTTT.

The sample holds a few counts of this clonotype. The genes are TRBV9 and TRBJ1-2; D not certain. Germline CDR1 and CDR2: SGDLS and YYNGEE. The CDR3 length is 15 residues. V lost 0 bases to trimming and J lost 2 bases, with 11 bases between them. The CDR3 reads CASSVDPELNYGYTF. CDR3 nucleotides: TGTGCCAGCAGCGTAGACCCTGAATTGAACTATGGCTACACCTTC.

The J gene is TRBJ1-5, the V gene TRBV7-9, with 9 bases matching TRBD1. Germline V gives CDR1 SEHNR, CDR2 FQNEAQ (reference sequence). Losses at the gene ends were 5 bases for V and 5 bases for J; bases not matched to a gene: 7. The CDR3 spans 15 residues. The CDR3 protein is CASSRDRDRDQPQHF. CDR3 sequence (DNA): TGTGCCAGCAGCCGGGACAGGGATCGTGATCAGCCCCAGCATTTT.

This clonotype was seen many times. The CDR3: CASSSPGHSNEKLFF. CDR3 DNA: TGTGCCAGCAGCTCTCCGGGACATTCTAATGAAAAACTGTTTTTT. This chain links TRBV7-8 with TRBJ1-4; D possibly corresponds to TRBD1 (6 bases). Germline CDR1 SGHVS, CDR2 FQNEAQ. The V and J ends lost 4 bases and 3 bases respectively, with 12 bases between them. The CDR3 length is 15 residues.

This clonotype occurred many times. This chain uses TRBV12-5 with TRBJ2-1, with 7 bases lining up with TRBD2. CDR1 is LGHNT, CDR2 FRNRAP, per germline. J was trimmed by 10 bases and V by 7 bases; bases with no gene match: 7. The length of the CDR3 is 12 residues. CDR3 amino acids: CASAPERGEQFF. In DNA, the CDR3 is TGTGCTAGTGCCCCAGAGCGGGGCGAGCAGTTCTTC.

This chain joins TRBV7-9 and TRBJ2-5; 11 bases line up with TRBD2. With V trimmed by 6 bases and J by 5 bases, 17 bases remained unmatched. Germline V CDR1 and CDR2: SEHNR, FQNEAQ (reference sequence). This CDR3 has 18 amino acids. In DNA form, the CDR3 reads TGTGCCAGCAGTCCCCGAATCTCCGGACTAGCGGGCCGGGAGACCCAGTACTTC. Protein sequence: CASSPRISGLAGRETQYF. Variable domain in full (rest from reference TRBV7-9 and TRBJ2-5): DTGVSQNPRHKITKRGQNVTFRCDPISEHNRLYWYRQTLGQGPEFLTYFQNEAQLEKSRLLSDRFSAERPKGSFSTLEIQRTEQGDSAMYLCASSPRISGLAGRETQYFGPGTRLLVL.

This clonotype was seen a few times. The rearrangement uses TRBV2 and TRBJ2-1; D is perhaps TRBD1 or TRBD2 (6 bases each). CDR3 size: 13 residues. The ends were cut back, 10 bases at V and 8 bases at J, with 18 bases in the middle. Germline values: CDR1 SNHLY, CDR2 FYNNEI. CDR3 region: CATPGPGADEQFF. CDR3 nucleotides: TGTGCCACCCCGGGGCCGGGGGCGGATGAGCAGTTCTTC.

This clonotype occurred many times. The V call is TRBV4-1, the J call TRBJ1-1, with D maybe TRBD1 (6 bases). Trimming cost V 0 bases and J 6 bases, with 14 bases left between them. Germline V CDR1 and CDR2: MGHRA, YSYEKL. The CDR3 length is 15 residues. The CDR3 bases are TGCGCCAGCAGCCAAGAAGAGCAGGGGAGGGCTGAAGCTTTCTTT. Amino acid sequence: CASSQEEQGRAEAFF.

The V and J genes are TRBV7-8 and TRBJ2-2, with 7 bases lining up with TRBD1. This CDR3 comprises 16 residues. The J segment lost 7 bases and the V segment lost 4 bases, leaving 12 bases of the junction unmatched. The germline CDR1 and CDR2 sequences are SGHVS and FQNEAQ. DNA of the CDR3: TGTGCCAGCAGCTCCCATCTCACAGGGGTAGACGGGGAGCTGTTTTTT. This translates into CASSSHLTGVDGELFF.

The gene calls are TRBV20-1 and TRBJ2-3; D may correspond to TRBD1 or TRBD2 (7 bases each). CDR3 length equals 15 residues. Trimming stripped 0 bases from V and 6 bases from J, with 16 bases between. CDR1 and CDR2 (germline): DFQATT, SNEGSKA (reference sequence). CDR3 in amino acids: CSARDKGQGGDTQYF. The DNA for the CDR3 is TGCAGTGCTAGAGATAAGGGGCAGGGGGGGGATACGCAGTATTTT.

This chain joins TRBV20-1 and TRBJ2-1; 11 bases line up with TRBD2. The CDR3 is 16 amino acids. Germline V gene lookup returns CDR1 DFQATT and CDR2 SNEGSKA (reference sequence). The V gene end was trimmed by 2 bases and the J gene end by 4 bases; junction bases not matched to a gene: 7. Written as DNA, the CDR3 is TGCAGTGCTAGAAGTCTAGCGGGGGGATATTACAATGAGCAGTTCTTC. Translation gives CSARSLAGGYYNEQFF.

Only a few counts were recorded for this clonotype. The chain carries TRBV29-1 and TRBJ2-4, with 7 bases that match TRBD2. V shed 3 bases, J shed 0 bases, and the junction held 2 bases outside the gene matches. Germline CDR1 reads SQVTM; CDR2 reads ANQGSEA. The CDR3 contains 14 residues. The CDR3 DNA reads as TGCAGCGTTGAGTGGGGGGGAGCCAAAAACATTCAGTACTTC. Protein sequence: CSVEWGGAKNIQYF.

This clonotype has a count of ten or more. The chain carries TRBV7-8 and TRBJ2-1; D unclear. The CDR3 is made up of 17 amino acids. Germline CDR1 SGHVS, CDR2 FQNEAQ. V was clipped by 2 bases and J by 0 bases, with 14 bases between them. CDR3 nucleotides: TGTGCCAGCAGCTTATTCGTTGGGCCCAGCTCCTACAATGAGCAGTTCTTC. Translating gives CASSLFVGPSSYNEQFF.

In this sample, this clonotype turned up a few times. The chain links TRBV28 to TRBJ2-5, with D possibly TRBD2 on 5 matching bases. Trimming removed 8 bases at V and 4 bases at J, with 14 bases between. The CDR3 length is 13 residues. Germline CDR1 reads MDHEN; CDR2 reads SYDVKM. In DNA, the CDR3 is TGTGCCAGCCGAGAAGTCGGAGGAGAGACCCAGTACTTC. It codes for CASREVGGETQYF.

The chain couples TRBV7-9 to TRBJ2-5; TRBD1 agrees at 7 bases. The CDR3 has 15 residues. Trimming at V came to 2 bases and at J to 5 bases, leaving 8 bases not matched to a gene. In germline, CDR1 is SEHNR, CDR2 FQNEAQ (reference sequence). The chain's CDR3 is CASSLQQGPGETQYF. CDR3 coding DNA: TGTGCCAGCAGCTTACAACAGGGGCCGGGGGAGACCCAGTACTTC.